This T cell receptor (beta chain) was found in a study of blood T cell repertoires in COVID-19. As for the study in general: Sample material is recorded as cDNA or gDNA derived from T cells, B-cell-depleted T cells, or PBMCs.

Original analysis: Counts of nucleated cells, estimated from reference gene primer amplification, were obtained. Profiled with immunoSEQ multiplex PCR; TCRdb holds only in-frame clones, not every one. V, J and clone size are taken as reported in that table, and D and trimming were inferred from the DNA itself. The sample carries just under 350,000 clones, about 90% recorded once. Seattle patient enrollment occurred during active infection, with longitudinal follow-up thereafter. Trimming left V 7 bases short and J 10 bases short, with 14 bases between. The CDR3 is 12 residues long. Sequencing was done on a sample of peripheral blood. The clonotype comes from a woman between 65 and 79 years old with COVID-19, enrolled during active disease. The chain couples TRBV12-3 or TRBV12-4 to TRBJ1-5; TRBD1 is a possible D gene (6 bases). CDR3 sequence: CASNNGGGPQHF. The CDR3 DNA is TGTGCCAGCAATAATGGGGGCGGACCCCAGCATTTT.